This T cell receptor beta chain comes out of a study of OX40 agonist ivuxolimab in advanced cancers. Study information: An agonistic anti-OX40 (CD134) antibody, ivuxolimab, was used to treat the patients. Dose-escalation patients suffered from hepatocellular carcinoma, melanoma, renal cell or head and neck cancer. Partial responses were seen in three patients, one with hepatocellular carcinoma and two with cutaneous melanoma.

Note on this clone: Antigen unknown.

Study-level findings and limits: Both CD4+ and CD8+ T cell populations in blood had undergone clonal expansion by week 6 at 0.1 to 3.0 mg/kg.

The protocol was immunoSEQ multiplex PCR, while the TCRdb copy is restricted to in-frame clones and leaves out a portion. The sample holds 65,000 to 95,000 clones; approximately 94% are singletons and the top ten take 9.6%. The sequence came from an adult with an advanced solid tumor such as melanoma, head and neck, liver or kidney cancer. Source: CD4+ or CD8+ T cells sorted from blood, taken in a trial of the OX40 agonist ivuxolimab.

The CDR3 region is CATSTEDTYYNEQFF. CDR3 nucleotide sequence: TGTGCCACCAGCACAGAGGACACCTACTACAATGAGCAGTTCTTC. V is TRBV15 and J is TRBJ2-1; possibly TRBD1 for D (5 bases). V was shortened by 4 bases and J by 3 bases, with 13 bases between the two germline ends. Per the germline V gene, CDR1 is LNHNV and CDR2 is YYDKDF (reference sequence). The length of the CDR3 is 15 residues. Using reference TRBV15 and TRBJ2-1 for the parts outside the CDR3, the full variable domain is DAMVIQNPRYQVTQFGKPVTLSCSQTLNHNVMYWYQQKSSQAPKLLFHYYDKDFNNEADTPDNFQSRRPNTSFCFLDIRSPGLGDTAMYLCATSTEDTYYNEQFFGPGTRLTVL.